This passage covers 5 T cell receptor beta chains from one sample sequenced in a study of blood T cell repertoires in COVID-19. Sequencing was performed with immunoSEQ multiplex PCR; in TCRdb, only in-frame clones are kept and a portion is missing. The sample comprises hundreds of thousands of clones, about nine tenths of which are singletons, and roughly a tenth rests with the top ten. Material for sequencing was PBMCs or T cells enriched from blood (not recorded which). The receptors shown here come from a woman in her twenties or thirties who had recovered from COVID-19.

The V and J genes are TRBV3-1 (or the pseudogene TRBV3-2) and TRBJ2-7; D unresolved. CDR3 length: 14 amino acids. CDR1 is LGHDT, CDR2 YNNKEL, per germline (reference sequence). Trimming removed 3 bases from V and 6 bases from J, with 15 bases in between. CDR3 coding DNA: TGTGCCAGCAGCCACAGACATCCTCCTATCGAGCAGTACTTC. This sequence encodes CASSHRHPPIEQYF.

The sample holds a few counts of this clone. The chain joins TRBV2 to TRBJ2-7; 7 bases map to TRBD2. This CDR3 contains 11 residues. Germline CDR1 reads SNHLY; CDR2 reads FYNNEI. Trimming at V came to 8 bases and at J to 4 bases, leaving 2 bases not matched to a gene. CDR3 bases: TGTGCCAGCGGGCGGGAGTACGAGCAGTACTTC. Translation: CASGREYEQYF.

V and J are TRBV6-5 and TRBJ2-7, with D possibly matching TRBD2 (5 bases). The CDR3 totals 14 residues. The V gene lost 6 bases and the J gene lost 4 bases, with 16 bases spanning the gap. In germline, CDR1 is MNHEY, CDR2 SVGAGI. The chain's CDR3 is CASSPRGRRYEQYF. CDR3 bases: TGTGCCAGCAGCCCACGGGGTCGGCGTTACGAGCAGTACTTC.

CDR3 in DNA: TGTGCCAGCGCCCCAGGCGGGTTGGGACTAGCGGGAAGCACAGATACGCAGTATTTT. This encodes CASAPGGLGLAGSTDTQYF. The chain couples TRBV28 to TRBJ2-3, with 13 bases aligning to TRBD2. Germline CDR1 is MDHEN and CDR2 is SYDVKM. This CDR3 is built from 19 residues. V was pared by 8 bases and J by 0 bases, with 14 bases of the junction left unmatched.

This clone appeared once. The CDR3 nucleotides read TGTGCCTGCGGGACTAGCGGGGTTAGCTCCTACAATGAGCAGTTCTTC. This gives the protein CACGTSGVSSYNEQFF. This chain links TRBV30 with TRBJ2-1, with 13 nucleotides matching TRBD2. The CDR3 has 16 amino acids. V lost 6 bases, J lost 0 bases, and 5 bases stayed unmatched. Germline values: CDR1 GTSNPN, CDR2 SVGIG (reference sequence).